The T cell receptor beta chain described here comes from a study of OX40 agonist ivuxolimab in advanced cancers. Study details: Prior anti-PD-1, anti-PD-L1 or anti-CTLA-4 therapy did not bar entry, and about 40% had some.

CDR3 size: 16 residues. The ends were cut back, 7 bases at V and 5 bases at J, with 23 bases in the middle. Germline CDR1 reads SEHNR; CDR2 reads FQNEAQ (reference sequence). The sample holds one count of this clone. Profiled with immunoSEQ multiplex PCR; TCRdb holds only in-frame clones, not every one. This sample yields tens of thousands of clones, of which about 81% are seen a single time; approximately 26% belongs to the top ten. The J gene is TRBJ1-1, the V gene TRBV7-9; perhaps TRBD1 as D (6 bases). The sample was CD4+ or CD8+ T cells sorted from blood, taken in a trial of the OX40 agonist ivuxolimab. This TCR derives from an adult with an advanced solid tumor such as melanoma, head and neck, liver or kidney cancer. This chain's CDR3 is CASTPVGTGTTTEAFF. Here the CDR3 DNA reads TGTGCCAGCACCCCAGTGGGAACAGGGACTACAACTGAAGCTTTCTTT.